A single sample gave rise to the 31 T cell receptor beta chains below, sequenced in a study of blood T cell repertoires in COVID-19. The repertoire was sequenced with immunoSEQ multiplex PCR; TCRdb's copy has only in-frame clones and lacks some. The sample comprises about 310,000 clones, just under 90% of which are singletons, and almost 9.5% rests with the top ten. The sample taken for sequencing was PBMCs or T cells enriched from blood (not recorded which). The receptors here all came from a woman aged 30 to 39 who had recovered from COVID-19.

A note on this clone: At one boundary the junction diverges from the germline segment, which might be a read error. The V call is TRBV6-4, the J call TRBJ2-2, with TRBD2 matching over 7 bases. The CDR3 covers 12 residues. Germline loops: CDR1 MRHNA, CDR2 SNTAGT. The CDR3 DNA follows: TGTGCCAGCAGGGGTCTGGCGGGAGAGCCGTTTTTT. Translating it yields CASRGLAGEPFF.

This clone was observed a single time. The chain links TRBV5-1 to TRBJ2-3, with TRBD2 identical over 8 bases. Per germline, CDR1 SGHRS and CDR2 YFSETQ. There are 16 residues in the CDR3. V was pared by 0 bases and J by 2 bases, with 5 bases of the junction left unmatched. CDR3 nucleotides: TGCGCCAGCAGCTTGGTGGGCGGGAGGTACACAGATACGCAGTATTTT. As protein: CASSLVGGRYTDTQYF.

The genes are TRBV10-3 and TRBJ1-1; D is ambiguous. This CDR3 is built from 13 residues. Trimming stripped 6 bases from V and 1 base from J, with 9 bases between. Looked up from germline, CDR1 is ENHRY and CDR2 is SYGVKD. The CDR3 sequence: CAIRVTANTEAFF. The CDR3, as DNA: TGTGCCATCAGGGTTACAGCGAACACTGAAGCTTTCTTT.

The chain employs TRBV7-9 and TRBJ2-7, with 8 bases aligning to TRBD2. This CDR3 is built from 15 residues. With 4 bases clipped from V and 3 bases from J, the junction kept 8 bases outside the gene matches. Germline lookup yields CDR1 SEHNR and CDR2 FQNEAQ (reference sequence). Written as DNA, the CDR3 is TGTGCCAGCAGCTCTCTAGCGGGTCTTGTCTACGAGCAGTACTTC. Protein sequence: CASSSLAGLVYEQYF.

This chain joins TRBV7-9 and TRBJ2-7, with a weak D call TRBD1 (6 bases). Deletions cut 4 bases from V and 4 bases from J, with 8 bases between. The CDR3 length is 12 residues. Per germline, CDR1 SEHNR and CDR2 FQNEAQ (reference sequence). CDR3 residues: CASSSQGYEQYF. The CDR3 DNA reads as TGTGCCAGCAGCTCACAGGGTTACGAGCAGTACTTC.

This CDR3 is CASRTDTQYF. The CDR3 region has the DNA TGTGCCAGCCGTACAGATACGCAGTATTTT. The genes are TRBV11-2 and TRBJ2-3; D is undetermined. Trimming took off 8 bases at V and 3 bases at J, with 3 bases between the two ends. CDR1 and CDR2 (germline): SGHAT, FQNNGV. The CDR3 has 10 residues.

The chain links TRBV11-2 to TRBJ2-4, with a tentative D call TRBD1 (6 bases). The germline V gene has CDR1 SGHAT and CDR2 FQNNGV. V shed 2 bases and J shed 5 bases, with 10 bases lying between them. The CDR3 contains 14 residues. CDR3 sequence reads: CASSLSGAENIQYF. CDR3 DNA sequence: TGTGCCAGCAGCTTATCAGGGGCCGAAAACATTCAGTACTTC. Complete variable domain (other parts from reference TRBV11-2 and TRBJ2-4): EAGVAQSPRYKIIEKRQSVAFWCNPISGHATLYWYQQILGQGPKLLIQFQNNGVVDDSQLPKDRFSAERLKGVDSTLKIQPAKLEDSAVYLCASSLSGAENIQYFGAGTRLSVL.

The count of this clone is one. This chain uses TRBV19 with TRBJ2-1; perhaps TRBD1 as D (5 bases). V gave up 9 bases and J gave up 0 bases, with 12 bases separating them. From germline, CDR1 is LNHDA and CDR2 SQIVND (reference sequence). The CDR3 is made up of 14 amino acids. The CDR3 nucleotides read TGTGCCAGCCAGGGTGCGGCCTCCTACAATGAGCAGTTCTTC. Its protein product is CASQGAASYNEQFF.

The chain recombines TRBV5-8 with TRBJ1-2, with D uncertain. The length of the CDR3 is 14 residues. The ends were cut back, 4 bases at V and 5 bases at J, with 15 bases in the middle. Germline V CDR1 and CDR2: SGHTS, YDEGEE. The CDR3 DNA is TGTGCCAGCAGCCCGGGTTCCACTGGGTATGGCTACACCTTC. This translates into CASSPGSTGYGYTF.

This chain uses TRBV28 with TRBJ1-5, with 9 bases that match TRBD1. The CDR3 runs to 13 residues. The J segment lost 11 bases and the V segment lost 2 bases, leaving 4 bases of the junction unmatched. The germline V gene encodes CDR1 MDHEN and CDR2 SYDVKM. This chain's CDR3 is CASSLPGQGAQHF. Written as DNA, the CDR3 is TGTGCCAGCAGTTTACCGGGACAGGGAGCCCAGCATTTT.

The CDR3 loop is CASSDGTGVEKLFF. The DNA for the CDR3 is TGTGCCAGCAGTGATGGGACAGGGGTAGAAAAACTGTTTTTT. The chain couples TRBV2 to TRBJ1-4, with 10 bases aligning to TRBD1. Germline loops: CDR1 SNHLY, CDR2 FYNNEI. This CDR3 is 14 amino acids long. The junction had 3 bases not matched to a gene; V was cut back by 3 bases and J by 8 bases.

The chain uses TRBV7-2 and TRBJ2-3; 7 bases line up with TRBD2. Germline lookup yields CDR1 SGHTA and CDR2 FQGNSA. The CDR3 consists of 15 residues. V gave up 4 bases and J gave up 5 bases; unmatched junction bases: 9. The chain's CDR3 is CASSSLAERIDTQYF. The CDR3 DNA sequence: TGTGCCAGCAGCTCTCTAGCGGAAAGGATAGATACGCAGTATTTT.

This chain joins TRBV6-5 and TRBJ1-2; D may be TRBD1 (6 bases). CDR3 length equals 13 residues. The V end was cut by 0 bases, the J end by 4 bases, with 6 bases between. The germline V gene has CDR1 MNHEY and CDR2 SVGAGI. In DNA, the CDR3 is TGTGCCAGCAGTTACTCGACAGGCTATGGCTACACCTTC. Translation: CASSYSTGYGYTF.

The chain is built from TRBV27 and TRBJ2-2; D remains unclear. In germline, CDR1 is MNHEY, CDR2 SMNVEV (reference sequence). The V end lost 2 bases, the J end lost 7 bases, and 8 bases lay between the germline ends. The CDR3 runs to 13 residues. Written as DNA, the CDR3 is TGTGCCAGCAGTTTAGCCCCCGGCGGGGAGCTGTTTTTT. It specifies CASSLAPGGELFF.

V usage is TRBV4-1 and J usage is TRBJ1-1; D is unclear. This CDR3 has 16 amino acids. With 2 bases removed from V and 0 bases from J, the gap between germline ends came to 13 bases. Germline assignment: CDR1 MGHRA and CDR2 YSYEKL. The CDR3 spells CASSQSTAELNTEAFF. CDR3 in DNA: TGCGCCAGCAGCCAATCCACGGCGGAGTTGAACACTGAAGCTTTCTTT.

This clone was counted a single time. The rearrangement links TRBV4-2 to TRBJ1-5; 8 bases match TRBD1. The germline V gene encodes CDR1 LGHNA and CDR2 YNFKEQ. The junction had 8 bases not matched to a gene; V was cut back by 0 bases and J by 7 bases. The CDR3 consists of 16 residues. The CDR3 nucleotides are TGTGCCAGCAGCCAAGAAGGAACAGGGGGTCGGCAGCCCCAGCATTTT. Protein product: CASSQEGTGGRQPQHF.

This rearrangement joins TRBV19 to TRBJ2-1, with 8 bases that match TRBD2. CDR3 size: 15 residues. Trimming cost V 7 bases and J 4 bases; bases outside gene matches: 9. The germline CDR1 and CDR2 sequences are LNHDA and SQIVND (reference sequence). This CDR3 reads CASINREGRYNEQFF. Here the CDR3 DNA reads TGTGCCAGTATAAACCGGGAGGGTAGGTACAATGAGCAGTTCTTC.

This clone was detected a few times. This chain joins TRBV20-1 and TRBJ2-1, with 10 positions matching TRBD2. CDR3 length equals 17 residues. Losses at the gene ends were 3 bases for V and 3 bases for J; bases not matched to a gene: 11. Germline V gene lookup returns CDR1 DFQATT and CDR2 SNEGSKA (reference sequence). The CDR3 spells CSASPLLKREGYNEQFF. The CDR3, as DNA: TGCAGTGCTAGTCCTCTGTTAAAGCGGGAGGGCTACAATGAGCAGTTCTTC.

CDR3: CASSARSSGIDVTGELFF. DNA of the CDR3: TGCGCCAGCAGTGCGCGATCTAGCGGGATCGATGTCACCGGGGAGCTGTTTTTT. The chain carries TRBV10-2 and TRBJ2-2; 9 nucleotides line up with TRBD2. The CDR3 is 18 amino acids. CDR1 and CDR2 (germline): WSHSY, SAAADI. With V trimmed by 4 bases and J by 4 bases, 13 bases remained unmatched.

The chain employs TRBV5-4 and TRBJ2-5; 8 bases agree with TRBD2. V dropped 4 bases and J dropped 2; count of bases not matched to a gene: 10. CDR1 SGHNT and CDR2 YYREEE come from the germline V gene (reference sequence). CDR3 length equals 16 residues. This chain's CDR3 is CASSPKLTSDQETQYF. The CDR3 region has the DNA TGTGCCAGCAGCCCCAAACTGACTAGCGATCAAGAGACCCAGTACTTC.

The chain uses TRBV5-1 and TRBJ2-3; TRBD2 matches at 7 bases. The CDR3 totals 15 residues. Trimming took 4 bases from V and 2 from J; bases not matched to a gene: 7. CDR1 is SGHRS, CDR2 YFSETQ, per germline. The CDR3 nucleotides are TGCGCCAGCAGCCCTCCGGGAGGCCCCACAGATACGCAGTATTTT. Protein: CASSPPGGPTDTQYF.

The gene calls are TRBV10-3 and TRBJ2-7, with 7 nucleotides matching TRBD1. Looked up from germline, CDR1 is ENHRY and CDR2 is SYGVKD. The junction had 9 bases not matched to a gene; V was cut back by 10 bases and J by 0 bases. The CDR3 runs to 14 residues. The CDR3 bases are TGTGCCACCTTCGACAGGGTCAACTCCTACGAGCAGTACTTC. Amino acid sequence: CATFDRVNSYEQYF.

V is TRBV19 and J is TRBJ1-5, with D maybe TRBD1 (5 bases). Germline lookup yields CDR1 LNHDA and CDR2 SQIVND (reference sequence). This CDR3 is 16 amino acids long. V gave up 7 bases and J gave up 3 bases, with 19 bases separating them. DNA of the CDR3: TGTGCCAGTAATGAGGAGATAGCAGGGAACAATCAGCCCCAGCATTTT. The encoded protein is CASNEEIAGNNQPQHF.

V and J are TRBV6-5 and TRBJ1-2, with D uncertain. Germline loops: CDR1 MNHEY, CDR2 SVGAGI. Trimming cost V 0 bases and J 6 bases, with 8 bases left between them. The CDR3 has 13 amino acids. CDR3 nucleotide sequence: TGTGCCAGCAGTTACTCGATCGGGAATGGCTACACCTTC. Encoded protein: CASSYSIGNGYTF.

V is TRBV28 and J is TRBJ1-1; D ambiguous. Trimming stripped 5 bases from V and 7 bases from J, with 14 bases between. Germline loops: CDR1 MDHEN, CDR2 SYDVKM. CDR3 length: 13 amino acids. CDR3 region: CASSPPVVGEAFF. CDR3 DNA: TGTGCCAGCAGTCCCCCGGTGGTTGGTGAAGCTTTCTTT.

This sequence joins TRBV4-2 and TRBJ2-7, with D possibly TRBD1 on 5 matching bases. V was pared by 0 bases and J by 4 bases, with 10 bases between. CDR3 length equals 14 residues. From germline, CDR1 is LGHNA and CDR2 YNFKEQ. In nucleotides, the CDR3 is TGTGCCAGCAGCCAAGAGTTGCAGGGTTACGAGCAGTACTTC. Translating gives CASSQELQGYEQYF.

This clone was recorded only once. The genes are TRBV6-5 and TRBJ1-2; no reliable D call. Looked up from germline, CDR1 is MNHEY and CDR2 is SVGAGI. V lost 6 bases, J lost 4 bases, and 15 bases lay in between. This CDR3 contains 14 residues. The CDR3 loop is CASSVDIQRYGYTF. As DNA, the CDR3 is TGTGCCAGCAGCGTCGATATCCAGCGCTATGGCTACACCTTC.

The chain has TRBV6-5 and TRBJ1-5; 8 bases agree with TRBD1. The germline V gene encodes CDR1 MNHEY and CDR2 SVGAGI. Unmatched junction bases numbered 5, after V lost 3 bases and J lost 4 bases. The CDR3 contains 15 residues. DNA of the CDR3: TGTGCCAGCAGTTATGGCAGGGGGCATAATCAGCCCCAGCATTTT. This codes for CASSYGRGHNQPQHF.

The rearrangement joins TRBV15 to TRBJ1-6; TRBD1 matches 9 bases. Trimming took 5 bases from V and 12 from J; bases not matched to a gene: 8. The V gene's germline CDR1 is LNHNV and CDR2 YYDKDF (reference sequence). This CDR3 has 14 amino acids. Written as DNA, the CDR3 is TGTGCCACCAGCCCCGGGACAGGGTATTTACCCCTCCACTTT. This translates into CATSPGTGYLPLHF.

This clone was recorded only once. The rearrangement links TRBV20-1 to TRBJ2-3; no clear D gene. The germline CDR1 and CDR2 sequences are DFQATT and SNEGSKA (reference sequence). Trimming removed 6 bases at V and 6 bases at J, with 10 bases between. The CDR3 totals 11 residues. The CDR3 region is CSALAGDTQYF. The CDR3 nucleotides read TGCAGTGCCCTCGCCGGGGATACGCAGTATTTT.

The V gene is TRBV15, the J gene TRBJ1-4; D not certain. V gave up 3 bases and J gave up 4 bases, with 12 bases separating them. Germline V lookup: CDR1 LNHNV, CDR2 YYDKDF (reference sequence). The CDR3 runs to 15 residues. DNA for the CDR3: TGTGCCACCAGCAGGGGTAGGACTCTTAATGAAAAACTGTTTTTT. It codes for CATSRGRTLNEKLFF.